This T cell receptor beta chain came from a study of cytomegalovirus exposure and HLA in healthy donors. Study-wide results and limits: Across HLA loci, a later analysis found differing TCR association rates, with DRB1 most and HLA-C fewest. Analyses of presence and absence presupposed an approximately uniform sequencing depth across donors. Per a prior analysis, the majority of TCR beta V segments were productive roughly 90% or roughly 30% of the time.

Donors in the study were healthy people who gave bone marrow. Germline lookup yields CDR1 MDHEN and CDR2 SYDVKM. The CDR3 is 14 residues long. Trimming removed 3 bases at V and 0 bases at J, with 8 bases between. Points on this clone: Its matching antigen is unknown.

PCR involved 60 Vbeta and 13 Jbeta primers. TCRdb keeps only in-frame clones here, not all; method: immunoSEQ multiplex PCR. The sample lists some 120,000 clones, 81% occurring once. The clonotype was recovered from a woman aged 25 to 39 in good health and CMV-seronegative. The sequencing input was PBMCs. The V gene is TRBV28, the J gene TRBJ1-2; the D is unclear. CDR3 protein: CASSFSSTNYGYTF. The CDR3 nucleotides read TGTGCCAGCAGTTTTTCGTCTACTAACTATGGCTACACCTTC.